A selection of T cell receptor beta chains follows, all from one sample in a study of blood T cell repertoires in COVID-19. Using immunoSEQ multiplex PCR, the repertoire was profiled, and TCRdb retains in-frame clones only, with some absent. The table lists some 300,000 clones, about nine tenths of them singletons. Sample: peripheral blood. The receptors here all came from a woman in her forties or fifties with COVID-19, enrolled during active disease. Each CDR3 is given with its conserved first and last residue. D genes are given only for firm matches. Expanded clones are given a class, and other clones once, few, many or no size at all.

v_gene: TRBV6-6; j_gene: TRBJ2-1; abundance: -; d_gene: TRBD2; CDR3nt: TGTGCCAGCAGTTTCAAACTAGCGGGAGGGGCTGAGCAGTTCTTC; CDR3aa: CASSFKLAGGAEQFF
v_gene: TRBV7-9; j_gene: TRBJ1-2; abundance: -; d_gene: TRBD1; CDR3nt: TGTGCCAGCAGCTTAGTGGGACAGACATCCTCGGGCTACACCTTC; CDR3aa: CASSLVGQTSSGYTF
v_gene: TRBV12-5; j_gene: TRBJ1-1; abundance: -; d_gene: -; CDR3nt: TGTGCTAGTGGTTTGGTAAGGTTGGGGAGAGAAGCTTTCTTT; CDR3aa: CASGLVRLGREAFF
v_gene: TRBV19; j_gene: TRBJ1-1; abundance: -; d_gene: TRBD1; CDR3nt: TGTGCCAGTAGTATCTCGACAGGGGGCTTGGGTGAAGCTTTCTTT; CDR3aa: CASSISTGGLGEAFF
v_gene: TRBV6-5; j_gene: TRBJ1-1; abundance: once; d_gene: -; CDR3nt: TGTGCCAGCAGTACCCTGGGCTTGGGGGGCACTGAAGCTTTCTTT; CDR3aa: CASSTLGLGGTEAFF
v_gene: TRBV19; j_gene: TRBJ2-1; abundance: -; d_gene: TRBD2; CDR3nt: TGTGCCAGTACCAAACCGGGACTAGGGAACAATGAGCAGTTCTTC; CDR3aa: CASTKPGLGNNEQFF
v_gene: TRBV30; j_gene: TRBJ1-2; abundance: -; d_gene: TRBD1; CDR3nt: TGTGCCTGGAGAGGGGGGACAGGGGGCTATGGCTACACCTTC; CDR3aa: CAWRGGTGGYGYTF
v_gene: TRBV7-2; j_gene: TRBJ2-2; abundance: -; d_gene: TRBD1; CDR3nt: TGTGCCAGCAGCGCCATGATGGGACAGGGTAGGGGAACCGCCGGGGAGCTGTTTTTT; CDR3aa: CASSAMMGQGRGTAGELFF
v_gene: TRBV4-2; j_gene: TRBJ2-5; abundance: many; d_gene: TRBD2; CDR3nt: TGTGCCAGCAGCCAAGAGCGGCTAGCGGGAGGGTACCTCCGGGCGAACCAAGAGACCCAGTACTTC; CDR3aa: CASSQERLAGGYLRANQETQYF
v_gene: TRBV2; j_gene: TRBJ2-2; abundance: -; d_gene: TRBD1; CDR3nt: TGTGCCAGCAGGGGACAGTTAGCCACCGGGGAGCTGTTTTTT; CDR3aa: CASRGQLATGELFF
v_gene: TRBV19; j_gene: TRBJ1-5; abundance: -; d_gene: TRBD1; CDR3nt: TGTGCCAGTAACGCAGGGGGCACTTCTAGGCCCCAGCATTTT; CDR3aa: CASNAGGTSRPQHF
v_gene: TRBV6-5; j_gene: TRBJ1-2; abundance: many; d_gene: -; CDR3nt: TGTGCCAGCAGTTACTCTTCAGGGGCGTCCGGCTACACCTTC; CDR3aa: CASSYSSGASGYTF
v_gene: TRBV5-4; j_gene: TRBJ2-1; abundance: -; d_gene: TRBD1; CDR3nt: TGTGCCAGCAGCCGTGACAGGGACAATGAGCAGTTCTTC; CDR3aa: CASSRDRDNEQFF
v_gene: TRBV7-9; j_gene: TRBJ2-3; abundance: -; d_gene: TRBD1; CDR3nt: TGTGCCAGCAGCGGGACAGGAACTATCACAGATACGCAGTATTTT; CDR3aa: CASSGTGTITDTQYF
v_gene: TRBV5-5; j_gene: TRBJ2-5; abundance: -; d_gene: TRBD2; CDR3nt: TGTGCCAGCAGCTTGATGACTAGCGGGAGGGCCAGTGGGGAGACCCAGTACTTC; CDR3aa: CASSLMTSGRASGETQYF
v_gene: TRBV9; j_gene: TRBJ1-2; abundance: -; d_gene: -; CDR3nt: TGTGCCAGCAGCGTTGGGGGCGACTATGGCTACACCTTC; CDR3aa: CASSVGGDYGYTF
v_gene: TRBV5-6; j_gene: TRBJ1-1; abundance: -; d_gene: -; CDR3nt: TGTGCCAGCAGCTATAGACAGTTAAACCCTGAAGCTTTCTTT; CDR3aa: CASSYRQLNPEAFF
v_gene: TRBV10-1; j_gene: TRBJ1-1; abundance: -; d_gene: -; CDR3nt: TGCGCCAGCAGCAAGAACAGGCCTTCCGTAACTGAAGCTTTCTTT; CDR3aa: CASSKNRPSVTEAFF
v_gene: TRBV29-1; j_gene: TRBJ1-4; abundance: -; d_gene: TRBD1; CDR3nt: TGCAGCGTTGAACGGGACAGGGGAGAAAAACTGTTTTTT; CDR3aa: CSVERDRGEKLFF
v_gene: TRBV18; j_gene: TRBJ1-3; abundance: -; d_gene: -; CDR3nt: TGTGCCAGCTCACCCGGAGGGTTCTCTGGAAACACCATATATTTT; CDR3aa: CASSPGGFSGNTIYF
v_gene: TRBV6-6; j_gene: TRBJ2-3; abundance: once; d_gene: TRBD2; CDR3nt: TGTGCCAGCAGTCCCGGGACTAGCTCTCGCACAGATACGCAGTATTTT; CDR3aa: CASSPGTSSRTDTQYF
v_gene: TRBV3-1/TRBV3-2; j_gene: TRBJ2-1; abundance: -; d_gene: TRBD2; CDR3nt: TGTGCCAGCAGCCAAGATCTAGCGGGAGCGAGGAATGAGCAGTTCTTC; CDR3aa: CASSQDLAGARNEQFF
v_gene: TRBV4-1; j_gene: TRBJ1-2; abundance: -; d_gene: TRBD1; CDR3nt: TGCGCCAGCAGCCCTCGGGCAGGGGGCAACTATGGCTACACCTTC; CDR3aa: CASSPRAGGNYGYTF
v_gene: TRBV13; j_gene: TRBJ1-6; abundance: -; d_gene: -; CDR3nt: TGTGCCAGCAGCCACCCCACAGGGTCAGGTTCACCCCTCCACTTT; CDR3aa: CASSHPTGSGSPLHF
v_gene: TRBV15; j_gene: TRBJ2-5; abundance: -; d_gene: TRBD2; CDR3nt: TGTGCCACCACCCCCGGAAGCGGGATTGAGACCCAGTACTTC; CDR3aa: CATTPGSGIETQYF
v_gene: TRBV20-1; j_gene: TRBJ2-1; abundance: few; d_gene: -; CDR3nt: TGCAGTGCTAGACGGGGTCATGAGCAGTTCTTC; CDR3aa: CSARRGHEQFF
v_gene: TRBV3-1/TRBV3-2; j_gene: TRBJ2-7; abundance: -; d_gene: -; CDR3nt: TGTGCCAGCAGCCAAGCTATGAGAGAGCAGTACTTC; CDR3aa: CASSQAMREQYF